This T cell receptor (beta chain) came from a study of T cells in Graves' hyperthyroidism and ophthalmopathy. Regarding the study as a whole: In the blood, most expanded thyroid clonotypes above 0.001 appeared as well.

RNA transcripts were the template for amplifying TCR beta CDR3 regions. The HTBI set primed first-round TCR CDR3 RT-PCR. TCRdb fed the multiplex PCR reads into MiXCR, producing one record per CDR3 protein. The repertoire holds hundreds of thousands of distinct CDR3 sequences, with 22% as singletons. Worth noting for this clonotype: What it binds is not known.

Germline V CDR1 and CDR2: SGHTA, FQGNSA. Trimming took 5 bases from V and 3 from J, leaving 19 bases between them. This CDR3 spans 16 amino acids. Duration under 3 months, a NOSPECS grade of at least 4, and a Clinical Activity Score of at least 3 characterized the ophthalmopathy patients. J is TRBJ2-5 and V is TRBV7-2, with D perhaps matching TRBD1 or TRBD2 (5 bases each). The source of this sequence is an older woman with Graves' ophthalmopathy. The sample taken for sequencing was blood. The CDR3 DNA is TGTGCCAGCAGCCCCGGTCAGGGACGCCATGAAGAGACCCAGTACTTC. Encoded protein: CASSPGQGRHEETQYF. The variable domain in full, completed from reference TRBV7-2 and TRBJ2-5, reads GAGVSQSPSNKVTEKGKDVELRCDPISGHTALYWYRQSLGQGLEFLIYFQGNSAPDKSGLPSDRFSAERTGGSVSTLTIQRTQQEDSAVYLCASSPGQGRHEETQYFGPGTRLLVL.